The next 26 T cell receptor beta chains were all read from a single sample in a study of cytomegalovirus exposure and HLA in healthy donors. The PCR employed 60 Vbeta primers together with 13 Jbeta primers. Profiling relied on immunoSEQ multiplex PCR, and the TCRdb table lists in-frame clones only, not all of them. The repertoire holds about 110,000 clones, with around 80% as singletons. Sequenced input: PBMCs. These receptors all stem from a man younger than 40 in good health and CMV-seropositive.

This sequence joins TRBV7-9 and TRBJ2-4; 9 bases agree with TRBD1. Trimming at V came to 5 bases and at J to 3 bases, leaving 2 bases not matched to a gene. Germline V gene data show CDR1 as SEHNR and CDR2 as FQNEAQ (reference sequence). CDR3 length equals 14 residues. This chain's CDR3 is CASSVDRGKNIQYF. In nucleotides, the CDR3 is TGTGCCAGCAGCGTGGACAGGGGCAAAAACATTCAGTACTTC.

The CDR3 reads CASSSLGTGGEETQYF. The CDR3 region has the DNA TGTGCCAGCAGCAGCCTCGGGACAGGGGGCGAAGAGACCCAGTACTTC. This rearrangement joins TRBV28 to TRBJ2-5; TRBD1 agrees at 12 bases. The V gene end was trimmed by 6 bases and the J gene end by 3 bases; junction bases not matched to a gene: 8. Germline CDR1 and CDR2: MDHEN and SYDVKM. The CDR3 is 16 residues long.

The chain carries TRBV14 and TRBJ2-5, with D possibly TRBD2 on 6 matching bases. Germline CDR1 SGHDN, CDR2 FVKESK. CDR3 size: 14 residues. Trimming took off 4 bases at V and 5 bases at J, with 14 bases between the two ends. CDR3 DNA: TGTGCCAGCAGCCTGGAGGGCAGAGTTGAGACCCAGTACTTC. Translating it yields CASSLEGRVETQYF.

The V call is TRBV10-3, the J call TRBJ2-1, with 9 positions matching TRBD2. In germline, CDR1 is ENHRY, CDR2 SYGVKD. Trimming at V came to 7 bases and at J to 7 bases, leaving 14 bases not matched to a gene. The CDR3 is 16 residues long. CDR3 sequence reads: CAIKRGGGSTGNEQFF. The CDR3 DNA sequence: TGTGCCATCAAACGCGGGGGGGGAAGTACGGGGAATGAGCAGTTCTTC.

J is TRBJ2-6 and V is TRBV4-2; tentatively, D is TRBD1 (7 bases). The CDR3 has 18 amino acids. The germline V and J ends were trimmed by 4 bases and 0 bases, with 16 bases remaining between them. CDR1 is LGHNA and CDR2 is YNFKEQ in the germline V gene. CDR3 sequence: CASSRAGGTPSGANVLTF. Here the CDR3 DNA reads TGTGCCAGCAGCCGAGCAGGGGGGACCCCCTCTGGGGCCAACGTCCTGACTTTC.

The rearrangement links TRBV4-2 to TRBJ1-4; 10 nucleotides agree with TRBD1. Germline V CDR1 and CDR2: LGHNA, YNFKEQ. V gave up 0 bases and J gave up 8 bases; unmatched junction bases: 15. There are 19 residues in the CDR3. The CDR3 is CASSQESYSWGTGAEKLFF. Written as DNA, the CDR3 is TGTGCCAGCAGCCAAGAATCATATTCTTGGGGGACAGGGGCCGAAAAACTGTTTTTT.

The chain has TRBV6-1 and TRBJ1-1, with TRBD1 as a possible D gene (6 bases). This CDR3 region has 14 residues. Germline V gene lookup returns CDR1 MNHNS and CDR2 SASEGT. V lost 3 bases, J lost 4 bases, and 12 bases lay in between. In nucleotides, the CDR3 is TGTGCCAGCAGTGATTGGGGGCGCGTCACTGAAGCTTTCTTT. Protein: CASSDWGRVTEAFF.

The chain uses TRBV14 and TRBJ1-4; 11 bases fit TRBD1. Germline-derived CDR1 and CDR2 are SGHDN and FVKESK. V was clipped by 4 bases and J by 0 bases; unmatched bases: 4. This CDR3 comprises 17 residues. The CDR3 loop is CASSRTGGFATNEKLFF. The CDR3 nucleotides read TGTGCCAGCAGCCGGACAGGGGGCTTTGCAACTAATGAAAAACTGTTTTTT.

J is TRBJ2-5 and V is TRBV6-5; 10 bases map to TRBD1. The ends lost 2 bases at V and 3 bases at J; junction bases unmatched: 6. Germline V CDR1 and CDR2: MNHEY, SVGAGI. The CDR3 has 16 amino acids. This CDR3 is CASSYLPGQGEETQYF. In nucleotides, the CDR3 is TGTGCCAGCAGTTACCTTCCCGGACAGGGGGAAGAGACCCAGTACTTC.

CDR3 coding DNA: TGCGCCAGCACCGAAGGAGGCAGTAACTATGGCTACACCTTC. This codes for CASTEGGSNYGYTF. The chain couples TRBV5-1 to TRBJ1-2; the D is unclear. V was clipped by 6 bases and J by 1 base, with 13 bases between them. Germline lookup yields CDR1 SGHRS and CDR2 YFSETQ. The CDR3 is 14 amino acids.

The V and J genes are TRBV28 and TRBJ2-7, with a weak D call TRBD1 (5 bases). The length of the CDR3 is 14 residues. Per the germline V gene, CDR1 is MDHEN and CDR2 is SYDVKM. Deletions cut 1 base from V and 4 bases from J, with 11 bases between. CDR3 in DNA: TGTGCCAGCAGTTTATCCAGGGCCGGGTACGAGCAGTACTTC. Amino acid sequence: CASSLSRAGYEQYF.

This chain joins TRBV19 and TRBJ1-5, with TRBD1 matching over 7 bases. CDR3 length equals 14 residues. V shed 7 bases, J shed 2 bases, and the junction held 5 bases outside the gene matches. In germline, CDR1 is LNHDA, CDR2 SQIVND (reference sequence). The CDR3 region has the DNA TGTGCCAGTACAACAGGGGTTGGCAATCAGCCCCAGCATTTT. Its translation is CASTTGVGNQPQHF.

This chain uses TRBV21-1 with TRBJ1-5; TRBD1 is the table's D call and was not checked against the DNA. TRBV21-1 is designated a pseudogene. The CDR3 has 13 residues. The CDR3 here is CASSTGGNQPQHF. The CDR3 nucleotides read TGTGCCAGCAGCACAGGGGGCAATCAGCCCCAGCATTTT.

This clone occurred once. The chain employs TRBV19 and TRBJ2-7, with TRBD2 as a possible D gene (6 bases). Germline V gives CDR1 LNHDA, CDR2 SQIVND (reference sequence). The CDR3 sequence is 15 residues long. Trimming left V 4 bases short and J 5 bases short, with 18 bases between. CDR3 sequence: CASSTRQGGWDEQYF. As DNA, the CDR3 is TGTGCCAGTAGTACCCGGCAGGGAGGTTGGGACGAGCAGTACTTC. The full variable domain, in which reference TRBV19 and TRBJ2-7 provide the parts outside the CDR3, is DGGITQSPKYLFRKEGQNVTLSCEQNLNHDAMYWYRQDPGQGLRLIYYSQIVNDFQKGDIAEGYSVSREKKESFPLTVTSAQKNPTAFYLCASSTRQGGWDEQYFGPGTRLTVT.

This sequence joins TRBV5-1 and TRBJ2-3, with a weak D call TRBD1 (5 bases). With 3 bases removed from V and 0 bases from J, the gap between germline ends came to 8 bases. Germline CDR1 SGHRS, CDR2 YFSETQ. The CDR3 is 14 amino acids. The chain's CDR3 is CASSSGASTDTQYF. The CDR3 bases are TGCGCCAGCAGCTCTGGGGCCAGCACAGATACGCAGTATTTT. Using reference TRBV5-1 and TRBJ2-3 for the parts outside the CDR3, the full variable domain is KAGVTQTPRYLIKTRGQQVTLSCSPISGHRSVSWYQQTPGQGLQFLFEYFSETQRNKGNFPGRFSGRQFSNSRSEMNVSTLELGDSALYLCASSSGASTDTQYFGPGTRLTVL.

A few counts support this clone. In DNA form, the CDR3 reads TGTGCCAGCAGTGAACGTGGGGACGGGGGTGTTCCCCTCCACTTT. Translating gives CASSERGDGGVPLHF. The chain links TRBV6-1 to TRBJ1-6; a possible D gene is TRBD1 (5 bases). Per the germline V gene, CDR1 is MNHNS and CDR2 is SASEGT. The CDR3 extends over 15 amino acids. Trimming removed 2 bases from V and 13 bases from J, with 18 bases in between.

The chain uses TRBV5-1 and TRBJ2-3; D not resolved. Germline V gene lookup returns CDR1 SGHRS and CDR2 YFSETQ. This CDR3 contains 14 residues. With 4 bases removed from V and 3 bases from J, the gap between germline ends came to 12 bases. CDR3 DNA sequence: TGCGCCAGCAGCGTGGGATCCGCGACAGATACGCAGTATTTT. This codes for CASSVGSATDTQYF.

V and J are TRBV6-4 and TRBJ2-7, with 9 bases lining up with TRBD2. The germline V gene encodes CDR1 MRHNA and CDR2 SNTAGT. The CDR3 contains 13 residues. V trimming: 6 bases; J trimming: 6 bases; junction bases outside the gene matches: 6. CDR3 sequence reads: CASSRTSVTEQYF. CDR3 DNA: TGTGCCAGCAGCCGGACTAGCGTTACCGAGCAGTACTTC.

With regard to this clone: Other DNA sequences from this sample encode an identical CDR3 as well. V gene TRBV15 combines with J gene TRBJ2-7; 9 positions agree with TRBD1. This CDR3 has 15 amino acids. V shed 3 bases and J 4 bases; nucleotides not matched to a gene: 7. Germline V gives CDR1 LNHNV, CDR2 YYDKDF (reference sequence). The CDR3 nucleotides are TGTGCCACCAGCAGGGACAGGGGCAGAGGGTACGAGCAGTACTTC. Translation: CATSRDRGRGYEQYF.

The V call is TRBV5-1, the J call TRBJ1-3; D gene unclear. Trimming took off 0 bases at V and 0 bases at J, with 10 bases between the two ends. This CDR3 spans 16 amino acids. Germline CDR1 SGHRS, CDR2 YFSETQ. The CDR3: CASSLVPGTSGNTIYF. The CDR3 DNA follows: TGCGCCAGCAGCTTGGTCCCGGGTACCTCTGGAAACACCATATATTTT.

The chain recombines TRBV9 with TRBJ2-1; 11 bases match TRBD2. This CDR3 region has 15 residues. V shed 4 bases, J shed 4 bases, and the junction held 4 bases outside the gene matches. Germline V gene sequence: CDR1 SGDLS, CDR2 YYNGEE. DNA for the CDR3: TGTGCCAGCAGCCTGACTAGCGGGGCTTACAATGAGCAGTTCTTC. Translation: CASSLTSGAYNEQFF.

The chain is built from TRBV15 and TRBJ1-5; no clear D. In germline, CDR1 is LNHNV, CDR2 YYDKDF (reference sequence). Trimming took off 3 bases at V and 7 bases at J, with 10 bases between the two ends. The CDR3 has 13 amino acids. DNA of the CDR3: TGTGCCACCAGCAGCCCGCCTGGCCAGCCCCAGCATTTT. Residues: CATSSPPGQPQHF.

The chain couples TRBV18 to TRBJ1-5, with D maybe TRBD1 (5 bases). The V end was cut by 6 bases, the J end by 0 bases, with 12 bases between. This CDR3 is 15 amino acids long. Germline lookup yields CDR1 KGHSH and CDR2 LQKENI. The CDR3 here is CASSLGGNSNQPQHF. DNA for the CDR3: TGTGCCAGCTCGCTGGGGGGGAATAGCAATCAGCCCCAGCATTTT.

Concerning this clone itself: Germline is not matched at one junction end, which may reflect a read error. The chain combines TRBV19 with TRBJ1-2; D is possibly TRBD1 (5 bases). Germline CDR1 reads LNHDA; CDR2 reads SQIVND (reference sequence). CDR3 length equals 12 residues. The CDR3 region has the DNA TGTGCCAGTAGTATAGGTGAGACAGAACTCATCTTC. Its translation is CASSIGETELIF.

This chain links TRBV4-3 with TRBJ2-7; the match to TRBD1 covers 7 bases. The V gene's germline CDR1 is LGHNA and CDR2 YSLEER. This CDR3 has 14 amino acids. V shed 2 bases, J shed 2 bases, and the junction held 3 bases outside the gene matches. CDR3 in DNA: TGCGCCAGCAGCCAATGGCAGGGGGCCTACGAGCAGTACTTC. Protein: CASSQWQGAYEQYF.

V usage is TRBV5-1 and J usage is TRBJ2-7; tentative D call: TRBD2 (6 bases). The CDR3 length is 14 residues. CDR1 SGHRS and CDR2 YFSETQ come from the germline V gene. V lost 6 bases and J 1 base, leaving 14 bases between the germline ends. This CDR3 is CASTEGSSSYEQYF. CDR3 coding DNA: TGCGCCAGCACGGAGGGGTCTTCATCCTACGAGCAGTACTTC.